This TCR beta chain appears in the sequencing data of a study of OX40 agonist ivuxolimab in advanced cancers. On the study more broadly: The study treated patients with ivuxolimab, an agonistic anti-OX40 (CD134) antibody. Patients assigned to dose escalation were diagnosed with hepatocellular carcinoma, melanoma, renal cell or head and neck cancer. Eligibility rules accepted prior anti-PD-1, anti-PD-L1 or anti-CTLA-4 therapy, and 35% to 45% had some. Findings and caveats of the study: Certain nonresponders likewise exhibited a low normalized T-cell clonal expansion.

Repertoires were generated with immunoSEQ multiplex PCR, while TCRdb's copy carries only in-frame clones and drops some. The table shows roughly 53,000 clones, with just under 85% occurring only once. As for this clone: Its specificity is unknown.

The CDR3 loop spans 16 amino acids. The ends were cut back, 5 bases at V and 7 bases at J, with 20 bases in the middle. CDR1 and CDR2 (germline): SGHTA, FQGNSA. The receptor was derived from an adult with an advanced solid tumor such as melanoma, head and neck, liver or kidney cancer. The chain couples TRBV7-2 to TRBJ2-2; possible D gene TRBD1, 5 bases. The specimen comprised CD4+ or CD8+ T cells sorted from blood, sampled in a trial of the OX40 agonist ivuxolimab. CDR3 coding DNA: TGTGCCAGCAGCCACCCGGACACTCCATGGGGCGGGGAGCTGTTTTTT. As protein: CASSHPDTPWGGELFF.